This TCR beta chain comes out of a study of cytomegalovirus exposure and HLA in healthy donors. Details on this clone: The same CDR3 also results from other DNA sequences found in this sample.

The method was immunoSEQ multiplex PCR; TCRdb's version includes in-frame clones alone and lacks a portion of them. The sample has some 150,000 clones, around 86% seen once. Looked up from germline, CDR1 is SNHLY and CDR2 is FYNNEI. The CDR3 spans 12 residues. V was cut by 4 bases and J by 2 bases, with 5 bases left in between. This clonotype was sampled from a man younger than 35 in good health and CMV-seropositive. Input material: PBMCs. The V gene is TRBV2, the J gene TRBJ1-2, with D unresolved. CDR3 nucleotide sequence: TGTGCCAGCAGTGTCCAAAACTATGGCTACACCTTC. It translates to CASSVQNYGYTF.